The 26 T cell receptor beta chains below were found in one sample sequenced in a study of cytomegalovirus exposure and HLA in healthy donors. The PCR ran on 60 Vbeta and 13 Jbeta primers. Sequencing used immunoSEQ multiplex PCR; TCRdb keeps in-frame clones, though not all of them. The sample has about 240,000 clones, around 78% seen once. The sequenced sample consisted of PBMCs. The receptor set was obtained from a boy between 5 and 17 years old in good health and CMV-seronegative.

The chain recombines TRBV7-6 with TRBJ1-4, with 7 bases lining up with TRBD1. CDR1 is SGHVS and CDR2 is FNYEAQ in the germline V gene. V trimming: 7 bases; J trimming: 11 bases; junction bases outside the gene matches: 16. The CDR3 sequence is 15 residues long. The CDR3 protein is CASTINRGGWGKLFF. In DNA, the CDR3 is TGTGCCAGCACCATCAACAGGGGTGGGTGGGGGAAACTGTTTTTT. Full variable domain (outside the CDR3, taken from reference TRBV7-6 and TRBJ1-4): GAGVSQSPRYKVTKRGQDVALRCDPISGHVSLYWYRQALGQGPEFLTYFNYEAQQDKSGLPNDRFSAERPEGSISTLTIQRTEQRDSAMYRCASTINRGGWGKLFFGSGTQLSVL.

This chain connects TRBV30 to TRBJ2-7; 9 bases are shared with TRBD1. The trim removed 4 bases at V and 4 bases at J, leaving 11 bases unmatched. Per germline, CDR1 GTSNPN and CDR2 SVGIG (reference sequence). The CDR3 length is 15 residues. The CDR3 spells CAWKPFRDRAYEQYF. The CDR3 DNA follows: TGTGCCTGGAAACCTTTCCGGGACAGGGCGTACGAGCAGTACTTC.

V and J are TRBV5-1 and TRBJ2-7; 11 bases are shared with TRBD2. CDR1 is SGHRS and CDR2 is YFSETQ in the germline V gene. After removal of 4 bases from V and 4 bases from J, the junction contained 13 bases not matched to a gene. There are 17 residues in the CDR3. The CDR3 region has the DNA TGCGCCAGCAGCGGGAGACTAGCGGGACTGGGAAATTACGAGCAGTACTTC. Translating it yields CASSGRLAGLGNYEQYF.

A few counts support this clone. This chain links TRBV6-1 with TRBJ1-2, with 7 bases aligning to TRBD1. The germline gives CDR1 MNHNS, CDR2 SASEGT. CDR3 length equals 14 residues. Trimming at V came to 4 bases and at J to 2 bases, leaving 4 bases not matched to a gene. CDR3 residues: CASSGVRGNYGYTF. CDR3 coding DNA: TGTGCCAGCAGTGGGGTCAGGGGGAACTATGGCTACACCTTC.

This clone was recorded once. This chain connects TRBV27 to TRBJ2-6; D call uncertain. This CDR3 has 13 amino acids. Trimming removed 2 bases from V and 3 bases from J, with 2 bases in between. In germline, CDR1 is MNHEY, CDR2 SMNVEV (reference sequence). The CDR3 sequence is CASSLLGANVLTF. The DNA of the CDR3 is TGTGCCAGCAGTTTACTTGGGGCCAACGTCCTGACTTTC.

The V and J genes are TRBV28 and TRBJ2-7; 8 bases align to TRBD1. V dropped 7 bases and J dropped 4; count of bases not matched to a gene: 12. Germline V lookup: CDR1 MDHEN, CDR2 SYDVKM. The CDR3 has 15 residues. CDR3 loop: CASTLGDRFSYEQYF. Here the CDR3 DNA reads TGTGCCAGCACCCTGGGGGACAGGTTTTCGTACGAGCAGTACTTC. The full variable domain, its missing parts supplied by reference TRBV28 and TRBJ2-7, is DVKVTQSSRYLVKRTGEKVFLECVQDMDHENMFWYRQDPGLGLRLIYFSYDVKMKEKGDIPEGYSVSREKKERFSLILESASTNQTSMYLCASTLGDRFSYEQYFGPGTRLTVT.

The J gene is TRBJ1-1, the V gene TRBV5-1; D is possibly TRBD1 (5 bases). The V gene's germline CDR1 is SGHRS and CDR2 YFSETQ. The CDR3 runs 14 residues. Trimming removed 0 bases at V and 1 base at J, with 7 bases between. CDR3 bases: TGCGCCAGCAGCTTGGCCAGGGCGAACACTGAAGCTTTCTTT. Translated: CASSLARANTEAFF.

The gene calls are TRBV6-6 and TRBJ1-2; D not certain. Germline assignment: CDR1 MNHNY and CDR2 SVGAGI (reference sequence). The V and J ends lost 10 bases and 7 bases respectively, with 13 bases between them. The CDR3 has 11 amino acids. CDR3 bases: TGTGCCATCGCCGAGGGAACTGGCTACACCTTC. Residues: CAIAEGTGYTF.

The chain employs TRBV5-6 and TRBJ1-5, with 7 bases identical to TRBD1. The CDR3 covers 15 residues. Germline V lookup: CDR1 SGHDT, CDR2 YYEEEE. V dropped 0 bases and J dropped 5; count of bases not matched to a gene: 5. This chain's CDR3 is CASSLGAGGDQPQHF. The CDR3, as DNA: TGTGCCAGCAGCTTGGGGGCAGGGGGAGATCAGCCCCAGCATTTT.

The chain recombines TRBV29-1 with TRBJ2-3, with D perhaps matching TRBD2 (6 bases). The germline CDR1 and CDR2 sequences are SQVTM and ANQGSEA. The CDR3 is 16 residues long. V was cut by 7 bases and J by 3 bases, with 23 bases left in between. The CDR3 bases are TGCAGCGGAACTTGGGGGGTTGACCCAGAGACAGATACGCAGTATTTT. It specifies CSGTWGVDPETDTQYF.

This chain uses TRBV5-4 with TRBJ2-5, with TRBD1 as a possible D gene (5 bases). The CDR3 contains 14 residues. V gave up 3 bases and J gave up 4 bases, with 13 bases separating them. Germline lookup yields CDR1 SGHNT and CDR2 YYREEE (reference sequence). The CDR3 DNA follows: TGTGCCAGCAGCTCGTTCAGGGCCGGAGAGACCCAGTACTTC. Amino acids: CASSSFRAGETQYF.

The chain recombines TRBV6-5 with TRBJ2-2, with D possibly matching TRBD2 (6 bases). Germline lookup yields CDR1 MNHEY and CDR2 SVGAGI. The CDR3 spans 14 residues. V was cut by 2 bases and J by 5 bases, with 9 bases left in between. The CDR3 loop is CASSYRGLTGELFF. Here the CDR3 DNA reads TGTGCCAGCAGTTACCGGGGGTTGACCGGGGAGCTGTTTTTT.

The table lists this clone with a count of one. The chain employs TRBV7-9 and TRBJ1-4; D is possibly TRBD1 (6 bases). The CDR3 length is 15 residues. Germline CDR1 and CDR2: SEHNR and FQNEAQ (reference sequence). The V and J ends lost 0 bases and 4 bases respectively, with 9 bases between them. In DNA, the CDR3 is TGTGCCAGCAGCTTAGCGGGCAGGGGTAATGAAAAACTGTTTTTT. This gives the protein CASSLAGRGNEKLFF.

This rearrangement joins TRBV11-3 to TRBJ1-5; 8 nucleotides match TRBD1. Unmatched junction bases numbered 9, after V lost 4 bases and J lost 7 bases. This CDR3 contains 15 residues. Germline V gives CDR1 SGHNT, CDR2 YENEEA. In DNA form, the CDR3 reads TGTGCCAGCAGCTCACAGGGGGAAGCGCAACAGCCCCAGCATTTT. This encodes CASSSQGEAQQPQHF.

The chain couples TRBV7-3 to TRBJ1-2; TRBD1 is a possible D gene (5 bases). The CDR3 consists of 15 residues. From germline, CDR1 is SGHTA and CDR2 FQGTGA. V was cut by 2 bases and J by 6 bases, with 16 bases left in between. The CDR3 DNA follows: TGTGCCAGCAGCTTACACTCGGCAGGGTCCAATGGCTACACCTTC. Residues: CASSLHSAGSNGYTF.

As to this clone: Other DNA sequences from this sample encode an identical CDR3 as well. CDR3 coding DNA: TGCGCCAGCAGATTGACAGGGAACACTGAAGCTTTCTTT. This gives the protein CASRLTGNTEAFF. The chain couples TRBV10-1 to TRBJ1-1, with D perhaps TRBD1 (6 bases). CDR3 length: 13 residues. Germline CDR1 reads WNHNN; CDR2 reads SYGVQD (reference sequence). Trimming took 6 bases from V and 1 from J, leaving 9 bases between them.

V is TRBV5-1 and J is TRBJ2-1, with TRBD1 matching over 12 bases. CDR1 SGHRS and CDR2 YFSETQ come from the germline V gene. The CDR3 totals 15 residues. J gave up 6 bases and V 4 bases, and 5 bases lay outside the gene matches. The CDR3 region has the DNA TGCGCCAGCAGCATCGGGACAGGGGGCATCAATGAGCAGTTCTTC. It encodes CASSIGTGGINEQFF.

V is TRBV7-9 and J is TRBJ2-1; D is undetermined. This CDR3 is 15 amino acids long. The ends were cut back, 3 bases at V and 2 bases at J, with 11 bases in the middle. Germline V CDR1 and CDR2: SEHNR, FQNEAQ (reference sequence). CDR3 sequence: CASSFTVTAYNEQFF. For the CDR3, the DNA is TGTGCCAGCAGCTTCACGGTAACCGCCTACAATGAGCAGTTCTTC.

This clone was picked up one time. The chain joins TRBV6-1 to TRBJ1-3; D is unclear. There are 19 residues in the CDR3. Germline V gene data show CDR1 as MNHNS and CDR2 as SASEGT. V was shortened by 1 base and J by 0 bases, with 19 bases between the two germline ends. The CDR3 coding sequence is TGTGCCAGCAGTGAAGGGGTGTGGCAAAGGACTTTCTCTGGAAACACCATATATTTT. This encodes CASSEGVWQRTFSGNTIYF.

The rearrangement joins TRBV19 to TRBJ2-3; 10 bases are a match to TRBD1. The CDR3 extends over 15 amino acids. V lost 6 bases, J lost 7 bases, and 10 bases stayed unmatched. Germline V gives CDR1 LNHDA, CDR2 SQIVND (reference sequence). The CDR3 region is CASSRPGQGRNTQYF. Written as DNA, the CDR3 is TGTGCCAGTAGCCGGCCGGGACAGGGGAGGAATACGCAGTATTTT.

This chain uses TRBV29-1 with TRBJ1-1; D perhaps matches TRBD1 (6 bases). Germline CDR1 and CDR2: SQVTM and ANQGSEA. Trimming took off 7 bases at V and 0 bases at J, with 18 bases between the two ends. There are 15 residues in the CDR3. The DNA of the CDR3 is TGCAGCGGCGCGCAGGGGTGGGGGATGAACACTGAAGCTTTCTTT. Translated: CSGAQGWGMNTEAFF.

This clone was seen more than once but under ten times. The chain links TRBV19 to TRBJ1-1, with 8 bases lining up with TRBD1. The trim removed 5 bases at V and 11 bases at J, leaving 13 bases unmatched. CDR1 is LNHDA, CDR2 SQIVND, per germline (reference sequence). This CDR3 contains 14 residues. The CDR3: CASSLSLSDREAFF. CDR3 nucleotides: TGTGCCAGTAGTCTCTCATTATCGGACAGGGAGGCTTTCTTT.

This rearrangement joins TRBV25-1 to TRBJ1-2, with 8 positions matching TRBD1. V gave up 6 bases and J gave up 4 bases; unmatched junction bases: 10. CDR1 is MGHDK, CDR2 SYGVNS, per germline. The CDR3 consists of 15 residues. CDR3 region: CASRDRAVGSYGYTF. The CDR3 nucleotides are TGTGCCAGCAGGGACAGGGCCGTCGGTTCCTATGGCTACACCTTC.

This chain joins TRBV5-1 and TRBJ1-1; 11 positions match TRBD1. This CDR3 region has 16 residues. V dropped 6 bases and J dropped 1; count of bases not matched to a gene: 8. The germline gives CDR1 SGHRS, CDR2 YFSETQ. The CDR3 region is CASTGGTGGENTEAFF. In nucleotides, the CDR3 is TGCGCCAGCACCGGCGGGACAGGGGGGGAGAACACTGAAGCTTTCTTT.

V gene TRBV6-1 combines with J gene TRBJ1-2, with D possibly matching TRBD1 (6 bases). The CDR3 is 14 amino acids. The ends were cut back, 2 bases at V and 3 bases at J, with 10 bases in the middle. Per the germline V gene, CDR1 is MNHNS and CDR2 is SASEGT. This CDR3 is CASSEIRTDYGYTF. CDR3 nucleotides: TGTGCCAGCAGTGAAATCCGGACAGACTATGGCTACACCTTC.

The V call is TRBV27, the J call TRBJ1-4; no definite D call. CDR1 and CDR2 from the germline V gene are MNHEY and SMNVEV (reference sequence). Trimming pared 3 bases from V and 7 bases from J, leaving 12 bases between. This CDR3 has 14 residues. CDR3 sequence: CASSLFVRGEKLFF. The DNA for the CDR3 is TGTGCCAGCAGTTTGTTCGTGAGAGGTGAAAAACTGTTTTTT.